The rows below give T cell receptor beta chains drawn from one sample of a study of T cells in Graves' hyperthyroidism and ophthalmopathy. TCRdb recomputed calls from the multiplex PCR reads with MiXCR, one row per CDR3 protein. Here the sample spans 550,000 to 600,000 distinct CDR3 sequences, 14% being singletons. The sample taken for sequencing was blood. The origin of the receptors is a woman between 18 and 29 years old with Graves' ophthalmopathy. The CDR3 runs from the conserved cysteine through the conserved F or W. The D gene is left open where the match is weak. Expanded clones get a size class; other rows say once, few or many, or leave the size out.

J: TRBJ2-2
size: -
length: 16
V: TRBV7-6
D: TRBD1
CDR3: CASSLRQGVNTGELFF
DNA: TGTGCCAGCAGCTTAAGACAGGGAGTGAACACCGGGGAGCTGTTTTTT

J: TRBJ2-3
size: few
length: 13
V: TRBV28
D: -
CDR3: CASSYGPPDTQYF
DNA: TGTGCCAGCAGTTATGGACCCCCAGATACGCAGTATTTT

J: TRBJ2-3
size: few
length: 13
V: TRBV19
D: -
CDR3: CASTSHDRDTQYF
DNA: TGTGCCAGTACTTCCCACGACCGGGATACGCAGTATTTT

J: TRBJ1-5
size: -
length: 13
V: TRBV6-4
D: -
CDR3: CASSESENQPQHF
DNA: TGTGCCAGCAGTGAATCAGAGAATCAGCCCCAGCATTTT

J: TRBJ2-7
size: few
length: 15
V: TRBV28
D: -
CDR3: CASSFTGHGFYEQYF
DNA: TGTGCCAGCAGTTTTACCGGACACGGGTTCTACGAGCAGTACTTC

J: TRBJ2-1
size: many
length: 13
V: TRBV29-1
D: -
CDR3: CSVGSSSYNEQFF
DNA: TGCAGCGTAGGGAGTTCGTCCTACAATGAGCAGTTCTTC

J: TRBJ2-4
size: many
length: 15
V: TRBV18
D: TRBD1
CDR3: CASSAATGAKNIQYF
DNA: TGTGCCAGCTCGGCGGCGACAGGGGCCAAAAACATTCAGTACTTC

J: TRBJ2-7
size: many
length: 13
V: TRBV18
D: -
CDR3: CASSPPSSYEQYF
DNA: TGTGCCAGCAGCCCCCCCAGCTCCTACGAGCAGTACTTC

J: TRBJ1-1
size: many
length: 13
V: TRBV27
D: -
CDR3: CASMTGIGTEAFF
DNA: TGTGCCAGCATGACAGGTATCGGCACTGAAGCTTTCTTT

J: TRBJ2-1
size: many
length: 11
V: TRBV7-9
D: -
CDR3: CASSQIVEQFF
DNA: TGTGCCAGCAGCCAAATTGTTGAGCAGTTCTTC

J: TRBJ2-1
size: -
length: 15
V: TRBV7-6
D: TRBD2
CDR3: CASSLKREGQKEQSF
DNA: TGTGCCAGCAGCTTAAAGCGGGAGGGCCAGAAGGAGCAGTCCTTC

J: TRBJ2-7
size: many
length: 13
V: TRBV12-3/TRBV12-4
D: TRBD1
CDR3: CASSQQGKYEQYF
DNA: TGTGCCAGCAGTCAACAGGGGAAGTACGAGCAGTACTTC

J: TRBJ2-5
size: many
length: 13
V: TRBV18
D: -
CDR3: CASSRGQQETQYF
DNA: TGTGCCAGCAGTCGGGGGCAACAAGAGACCCAGTACTTC

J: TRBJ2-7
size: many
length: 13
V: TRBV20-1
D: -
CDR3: CSARGLLSYEQYF
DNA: TGCAGTGCTAGAGGACTTCTCTCCTACGAGCAGTACTTC

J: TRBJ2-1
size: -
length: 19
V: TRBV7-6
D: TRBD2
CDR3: CASSFEAGLAGGPDNEQFF
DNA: TGTGCCAGCAGCTTTGAAGCCGGACTAGCGGGAGGGCCGGACAATGAGCAGTTCTTC

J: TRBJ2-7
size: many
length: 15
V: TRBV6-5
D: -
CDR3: CASSYSRTLSYEQYF
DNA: TGTGCCAGCAGTTACTCCCGGACCTTATCCTACGAGCAGTACTTC

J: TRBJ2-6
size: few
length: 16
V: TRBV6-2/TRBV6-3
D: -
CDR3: CASTKPQAAGANVLTF
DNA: TGTGCCAGCACCAAACCTCAGGCTGCTGGGGCCAACGTCCTGACTTTC

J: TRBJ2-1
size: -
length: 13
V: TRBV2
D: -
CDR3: CASREAGGLRQFF
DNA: TGTGCCAGCAGGGAAGCGGGCGGTTTGAGGCAGTTCTTC

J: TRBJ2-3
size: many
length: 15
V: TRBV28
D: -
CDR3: CASSGGMGSTDTQYF
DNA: TGTGCCAGCAGTGGGGGAATGGGTAGCACAGATACGCAGTATTTT

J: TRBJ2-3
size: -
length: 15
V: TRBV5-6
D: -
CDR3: CASSQSGAPTDTQYF
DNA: TGTGCCAGCAGCCAATCAGGGGCCCCCACAGATACGCAGTATTTT

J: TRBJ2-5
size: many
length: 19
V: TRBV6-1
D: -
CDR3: CASNRMRAGRWMGVKTQYF
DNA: TGTGCCAGCAACCGAATGAGGGCCGGACGGTGGATGGGGGTAAAGACCCAGTACTTC

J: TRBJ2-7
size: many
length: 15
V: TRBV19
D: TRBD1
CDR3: CASSPSGTGNYEQYF
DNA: TGTGCCAGTAGCCCCTCCGGGACAGGGAACTACGAGCAGTACTTC

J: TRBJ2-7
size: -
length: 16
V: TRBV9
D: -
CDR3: CASSVSVGMDGFEQYF
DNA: TGTGCCAGCAGCGTCTCCGTAGGGATGGACGGTTTTGAGCAGTACTTC

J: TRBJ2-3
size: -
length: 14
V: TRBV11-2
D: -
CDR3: CASTVGGFTDTQYF
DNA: TGTGCCAGCACCGTAGGAGGGTTCACAGATACGCAGTATTTT

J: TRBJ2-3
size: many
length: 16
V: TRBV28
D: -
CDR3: CASSLVWDTHTDTQYF
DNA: TGTGCCAGCAGTTTAGTCTGGGACACTCACACAGATACGCAGTATTTT

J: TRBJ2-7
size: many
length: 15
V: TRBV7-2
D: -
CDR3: CASSSNGGAGYEQYF
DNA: TGTGCCAGCAGCTCCAATGGGGGGGCAGGGTACGAGCAGTACTTC

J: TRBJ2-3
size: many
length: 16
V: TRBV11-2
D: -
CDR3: CASSLGVRFTTDTQYF
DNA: TGTGCCAGCAGCTTAGGGGTCCGATTTACCACAGATACGCAGTATTTT

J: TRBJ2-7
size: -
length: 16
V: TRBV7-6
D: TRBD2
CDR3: CASSLSLAGAAYEQYF
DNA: TGTGCCAGCAGCTTATCGCTAGCGGGTGCAGCCTACGAGCAGTACTTC

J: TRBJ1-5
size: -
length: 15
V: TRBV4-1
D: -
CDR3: CVSSQGWDPNQPQHF
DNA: TGCGTCAGCAGCCAAGGGTGGGACCCCAATCAGCCCCAGCATTTT

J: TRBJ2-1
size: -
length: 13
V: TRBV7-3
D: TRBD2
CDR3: CARLAGVYNEQFF
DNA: TGTGCCAGACTAGCGGGGGTTTACAATGAGCAGTTCTTC

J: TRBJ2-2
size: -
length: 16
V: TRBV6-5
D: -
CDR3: CASSYSRTRATGELFF
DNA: TGTGCCAGCAGTTACTCGAGGACCCGGGCCACCGGGGAGCTGTTTTTT

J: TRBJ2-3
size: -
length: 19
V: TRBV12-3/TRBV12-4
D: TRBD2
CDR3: CASSSTPGIAGAITDTQYF
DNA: TGTGCCAGCAGTTCGACCCCGGGAATAGCGGGAGCCATAACAGATACGCAGTATTTT

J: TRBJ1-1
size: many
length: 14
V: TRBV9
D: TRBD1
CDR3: CASSGTGGGTEAFF
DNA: TGTGCCAGCAGTGGAACAGGGGGTGGCACTGAAGCTTTCTTT

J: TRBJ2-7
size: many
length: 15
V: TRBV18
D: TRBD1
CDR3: CASSSRTGLTYEQYF
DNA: TGTGCCAGCTCGTCGAGGACAGGGCTAACCTACGAGCAGTACTTC

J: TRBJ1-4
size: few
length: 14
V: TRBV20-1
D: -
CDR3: CSARHTPTNEKLFF
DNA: TGCAGTGCTAGACACACCCCAACTAATGAAAAACTGTTTTTT

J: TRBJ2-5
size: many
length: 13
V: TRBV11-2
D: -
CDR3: CASSLGTQETQYF
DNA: TGTGCCAGCAGCTTGGGAACCCAAGAGACCCAGTACTTC

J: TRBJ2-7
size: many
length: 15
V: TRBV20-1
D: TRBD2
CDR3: CSASDGGRATYEQYF
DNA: TGCAGTGCTAGTGATGGCGGGAGGGCCACCTACGAGCAGTACTTC

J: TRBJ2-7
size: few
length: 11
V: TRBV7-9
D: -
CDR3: CATTRVAEQYF
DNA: TGTGCCACCACTCGGGTGGCCGAGCAGTACTTC

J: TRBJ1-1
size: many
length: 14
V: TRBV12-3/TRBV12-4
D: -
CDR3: CASVLGQLTTEAFF
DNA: TGTGCCAGCGTACTCGGACAATTGACCACTGAAGCTTTCTTT

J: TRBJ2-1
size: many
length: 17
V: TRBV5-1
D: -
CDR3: CASSLGISGERYNEQFF
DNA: TGCGCCAGCAGCTTGGGAATTAGCGGAGAGAGATACAATGAGCAGTTCTTC

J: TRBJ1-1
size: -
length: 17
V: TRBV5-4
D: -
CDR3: CASGGGGVAFQNTEAFF
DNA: TGTGCCAGTGGGGGGGGGGGCGTCGCGTTTCAGAACACTGAAGCTTTCTTT

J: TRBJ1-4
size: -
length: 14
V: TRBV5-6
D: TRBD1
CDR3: CASSIRGPVEKLFF
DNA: TGTGCCAGCAGCATCAGGGGGCCCGTTGAAAAACTGTTTTTT

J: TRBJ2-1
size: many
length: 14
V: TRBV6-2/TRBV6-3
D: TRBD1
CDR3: CASNDPGQLDEQFF
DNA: TGTGCCAGCAACGATCCGGGACAGCTCGATGAGCAGTTCTTC

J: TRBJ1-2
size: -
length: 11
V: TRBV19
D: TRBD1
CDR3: CATTGYYGYTF
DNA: TGTGCCACGACAGGGTACTATGGCTACACCTTC

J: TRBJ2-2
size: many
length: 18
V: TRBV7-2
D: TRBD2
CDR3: CASSLGLAGGANTGELFF
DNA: TGTGCCAGCAGCTTAGGGCTAGCGGGAGGTGCGAACACCGGGGAGCTGTTTTTT

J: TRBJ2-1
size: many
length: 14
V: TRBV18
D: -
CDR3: CASSPPTVYNEQFF
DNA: TGTGCCAGCTCACCCCCGACGGTCTACAATGAGCAGTTCTTC

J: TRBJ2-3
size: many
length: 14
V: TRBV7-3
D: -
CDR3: CASSRGGSTDTQYF
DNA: TGTGCCAGCAGCAGGGGGGGGAGCACAGATACGCAGTATTTT

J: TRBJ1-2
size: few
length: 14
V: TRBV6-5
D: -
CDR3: CASSYSSTADGYTF
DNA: TGTGCCAGCAGTTACTCGAGTACAGCGGATGGCTACACCTTC

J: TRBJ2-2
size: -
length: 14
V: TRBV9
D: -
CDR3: CASSVQSTGGELFF
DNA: TGTGCCAGCAGCGTACAATCGACAGGCGGGGAGCTGTTTTTT

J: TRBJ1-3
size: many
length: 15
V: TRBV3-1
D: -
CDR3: CASSQGASSGNTIYF
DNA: TGTGCCAGCAGCCAAGGAGCGAGCTCTGGAAACACCATATATTTT

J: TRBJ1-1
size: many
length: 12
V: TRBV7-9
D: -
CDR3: CASGEESTEAFF
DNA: TGTGCCAGCGGGGAGGAGAGCACTGAAGCTTTCTTT